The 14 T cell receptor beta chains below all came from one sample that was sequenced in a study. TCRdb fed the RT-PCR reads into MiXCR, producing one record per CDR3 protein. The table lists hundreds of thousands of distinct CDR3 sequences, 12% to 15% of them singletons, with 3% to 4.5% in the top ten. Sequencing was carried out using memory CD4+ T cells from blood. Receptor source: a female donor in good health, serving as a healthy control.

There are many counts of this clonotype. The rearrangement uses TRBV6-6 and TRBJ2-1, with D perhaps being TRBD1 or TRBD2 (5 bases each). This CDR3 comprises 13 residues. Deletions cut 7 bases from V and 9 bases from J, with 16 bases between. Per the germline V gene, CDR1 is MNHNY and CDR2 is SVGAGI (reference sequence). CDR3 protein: CASIQINGGEQFF. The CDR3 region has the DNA TGTGCCAGCATCCAGATTAATGGGGGTGAGCAGTTCTTC.

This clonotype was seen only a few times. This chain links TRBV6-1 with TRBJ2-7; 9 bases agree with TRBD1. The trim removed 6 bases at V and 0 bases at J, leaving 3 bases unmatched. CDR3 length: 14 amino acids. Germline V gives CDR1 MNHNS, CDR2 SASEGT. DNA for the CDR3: TGTGCCAGCAGAGAGACAGGGGGCTCCTACGAGCAGTACTTC. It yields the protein CASRETGGSYEQYF.

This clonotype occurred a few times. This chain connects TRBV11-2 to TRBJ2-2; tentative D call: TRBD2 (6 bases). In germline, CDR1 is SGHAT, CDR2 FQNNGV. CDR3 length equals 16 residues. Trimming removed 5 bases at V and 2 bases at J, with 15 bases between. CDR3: CASSPQVADNTGELFF. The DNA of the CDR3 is TGTGCCAGCAGCCCCCAGGTAGCGGATAACACCGGGGAGCTGTTTTTT.

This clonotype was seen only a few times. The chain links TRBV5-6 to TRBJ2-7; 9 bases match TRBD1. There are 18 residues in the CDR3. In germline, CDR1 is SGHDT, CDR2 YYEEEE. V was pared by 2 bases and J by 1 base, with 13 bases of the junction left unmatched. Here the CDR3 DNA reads TGTGCCAGCAGCTTTAACAGGGGGCGCGTCGATAGATCCTACGAGCAGTACTTC. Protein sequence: CASSFNRGRVDRSYEQYF.

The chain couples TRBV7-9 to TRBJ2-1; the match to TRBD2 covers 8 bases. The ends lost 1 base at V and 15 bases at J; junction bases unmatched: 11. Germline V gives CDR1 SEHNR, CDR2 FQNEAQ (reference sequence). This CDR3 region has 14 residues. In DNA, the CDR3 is TGTGCCAGCAGCTTAGGAGCGGGAGTCATACTACCGTTCTTC. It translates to CASSLGAGVILPFF.

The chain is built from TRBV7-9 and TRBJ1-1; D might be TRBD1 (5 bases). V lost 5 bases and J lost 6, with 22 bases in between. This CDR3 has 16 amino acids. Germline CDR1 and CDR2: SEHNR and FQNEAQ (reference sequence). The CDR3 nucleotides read TGTGCCAGCAGCCCGAGCGGGACCGGCGGGGAAGCTGAAGCTTTCTTT. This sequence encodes CASSPSGTGGEAEAFF.

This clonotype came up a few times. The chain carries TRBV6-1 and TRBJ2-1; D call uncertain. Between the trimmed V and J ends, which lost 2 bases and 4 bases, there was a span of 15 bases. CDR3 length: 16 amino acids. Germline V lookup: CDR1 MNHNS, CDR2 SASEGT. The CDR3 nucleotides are TGTGCCAGCAGTGAAAATCTCCTTACGATGTACAATGAGCAGTTCTTC. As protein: CASSENLLTMYNEQFF.

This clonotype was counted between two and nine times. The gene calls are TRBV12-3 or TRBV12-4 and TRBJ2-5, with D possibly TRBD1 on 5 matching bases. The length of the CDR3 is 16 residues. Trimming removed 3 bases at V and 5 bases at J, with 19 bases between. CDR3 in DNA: TGTGCCAGCAGTTTTTATTCCGGCAGGGTAATGGAGACCCAGTACTTC. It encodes CASSFYSGRVMETQYF.

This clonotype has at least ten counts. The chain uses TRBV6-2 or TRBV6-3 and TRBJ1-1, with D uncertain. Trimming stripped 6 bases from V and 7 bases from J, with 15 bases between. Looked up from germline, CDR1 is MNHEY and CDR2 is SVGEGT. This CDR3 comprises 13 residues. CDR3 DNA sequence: TGTGCCAGCAGCCAACTGAGACGGAATGAAGCTTTCTTT. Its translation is CASSQLRRNEAFF.

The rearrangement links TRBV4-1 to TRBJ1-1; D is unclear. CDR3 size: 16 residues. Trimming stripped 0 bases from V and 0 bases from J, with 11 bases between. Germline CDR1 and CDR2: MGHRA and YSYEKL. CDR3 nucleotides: TGCGCCAGCAGCCAAGATTTGCGGAGAATGAACACTGAAGCTTTCTTT. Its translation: CASSQDLRRMNTEAFF.

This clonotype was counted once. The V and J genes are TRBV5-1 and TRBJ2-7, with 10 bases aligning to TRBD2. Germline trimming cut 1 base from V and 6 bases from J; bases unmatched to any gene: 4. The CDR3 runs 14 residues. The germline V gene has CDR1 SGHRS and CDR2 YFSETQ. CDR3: CASSLTSGASEQYF. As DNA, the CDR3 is TGCGCCAGCAGCTTGACTAGCGGGGCGTCCGAGCAGTACTTC.

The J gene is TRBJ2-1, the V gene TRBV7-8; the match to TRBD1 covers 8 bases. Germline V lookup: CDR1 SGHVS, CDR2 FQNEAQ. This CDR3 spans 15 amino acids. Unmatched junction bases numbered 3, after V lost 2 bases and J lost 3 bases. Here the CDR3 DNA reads TGTGCCAGCAGCTTATCAGGGGGCGTCTACAATGAGCAGTTCTTC. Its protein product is CASSLSGGVYNEQFF.

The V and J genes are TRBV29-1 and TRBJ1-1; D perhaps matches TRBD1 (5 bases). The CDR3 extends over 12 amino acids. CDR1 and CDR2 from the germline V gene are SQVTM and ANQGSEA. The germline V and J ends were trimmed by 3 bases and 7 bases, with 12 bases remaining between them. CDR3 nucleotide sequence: TGCAGCGTTGAGCCAGGGAGAGTTGAAGCTTTCTTT. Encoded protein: CSVEPGRVEAFF.

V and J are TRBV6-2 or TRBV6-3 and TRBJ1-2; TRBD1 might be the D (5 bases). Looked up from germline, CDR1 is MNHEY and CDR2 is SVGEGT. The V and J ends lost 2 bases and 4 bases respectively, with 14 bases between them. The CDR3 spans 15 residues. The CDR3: CASSYDGRGGYGYTF. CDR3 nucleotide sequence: TGTGCCAGCAGTTACGACGGACGGGGGGGCTATGGCTACACCTTC.